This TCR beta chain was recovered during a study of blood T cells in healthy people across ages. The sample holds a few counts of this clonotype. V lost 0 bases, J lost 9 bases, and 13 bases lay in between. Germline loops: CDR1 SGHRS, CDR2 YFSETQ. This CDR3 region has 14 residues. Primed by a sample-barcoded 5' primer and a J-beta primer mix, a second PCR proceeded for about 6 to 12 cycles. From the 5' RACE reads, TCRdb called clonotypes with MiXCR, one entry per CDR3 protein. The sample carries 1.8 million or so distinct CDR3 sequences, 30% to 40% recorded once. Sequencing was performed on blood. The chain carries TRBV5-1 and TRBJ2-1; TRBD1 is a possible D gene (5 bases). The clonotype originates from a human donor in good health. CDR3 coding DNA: TGCGCCAGCAGCTTGGGACGGTTTAGGGGTGAGCAGTTCTTC. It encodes CASSLGRFRGEQFF.